This note documents a single T cell receptor beta chain sequence. What antigen it recognizes has not been identified. No base quality values were provided; no much bigger clone lies one nucleotide off. Different DNA sequences within this sample yield the same CDR3. The data derive from a study of shared clonotypes between healthy human individuals (dated by TCRdb to 2020 to 2021). Notes on the research overall: Three men and a couple of women, aged 18 to 49 years, made up the cohort. For each donor, CD4 naive and CD4 memory were each given three plates, CD8 naive was given two plates, and CD8 memory was given one plate. To estimate repertoire size and how much clonotypes are shared between individuals, the study performed deep sequencing of blood TCR repertoires from five healthy adults. To increase sequencing depth and limit assay-specific biases, TCR repertoire library preparation and sequencing were carried out by different laboratories using diverse techniques. Between about 0.8 and 9 billion PBMCs per donor were obtained by leukapheresis. The study at large found these results: Based on pairwise subsampling, the degree of clonotype sharing among donors was expected to be affected by sequencing depth. Because the study included only a small number of donors, the genetic and exposure-history diversity represented was limited. Incomplete sequencing was indicated by rarefaction of sorted-subset datasets, despite the large sequencing depth. Compared with non-shared clonotypes, the clonotypes found in all four sorted-subset donors had higher generation probabilities. Naive subsets generally had larger estimated clonotype richness than memory subsets. Sampling was restricted to blood, and TCR repertoires in tissues likely differ from the TCR repertoires found in blood. Approximately 5% of naive CD4, 3.5% of naive CD8, around 2.3% of memory CD4, and less than 0.45% of memory CD8 clonotypes were shared across several donors.

CD8 naive samples were obtained by positive selection for CCR7 among CD45RO-negative cells, yielding a CD45RA+CCR7+ population from which TemRA cells were excluded. Donors were healthy HIV-negative adults with no recently reported acute infections or vaccinations. Every donor was a Caucasian adult living in Nashville, Tennessee, USA. After blood collection by leukapheresis, PBMCs were isolated using Ficoll-Histopaque density gradient centrifugation and then cryopreserved in the vapor phase of liquid nitrogen. Analytical flow cytometry was used to check the purity and quantity of every magnetically sorted T cell population. From each sorted fraction, genomic DNA was isolated and quantified by UV absorbance on a Nanodrop 2000c. According to the germline V gene, CDR1 reads SGHRS and CDR2 reads YFSETQ. From V the trimming removes 3 bases and from J it removes 1 base, while the gene matches leave 7 bases of the junction unaccounted for. Its CDR3 holds 15 amino acids, cysteine through phenylalanine. The DNA shown is the 45-base CDR3, in frame from base 1.

TCR CDR3 regions were amplified from genomic DNA by multiplex PCR using the deep immunoSEQ assay. Genomic DNA extracted from each cell subset was distributed evenly over all wells of several immunoSEQ 96-well plates, and each plate served as one replicate. For sorted subsets, each replicate PCR was loaded with 200 to 250 ng genomic DNA, equivalent to roughly 30,000 T cell genomes. The purified libraries were quantified using a Qubit 3.0 fluorometer, sized with a Bioanalyzer 2100, and then quantified again using the KAPA Library Quantification kit. Every immunoSEQ 96-well plate was sequenced on a dedicated single-read 150-cycle Illumina NextSeq 550 flow cell. In the paper's pipeline: Because the immunoSEQ output held only junctional sequences and lacked quality scores, the filtering could not match the filtering applied to full-length reads. Sequences were annotated with PyIR, a Python wrapper for IgBLAST v1.9, using IMGT germline references to assign V/J genes and CDR3. Any read was removed if the V/J assignment was weak (E-value above 1e-6), the CDR3 was missing, or the read contained stop codons, out-of-frame junctions, or ambiguous translated residues. V3J clonotypes were defined as sequences sharing the same inferred V gene, J gene, and CDR3 amino acid sequence. Percentage overlap between repertoires was computed as shared unique clonotypes divided by the size of the smaller repertoire. Three approaches were used to assess repertoire richness: RTK rarefaction, the Chao1 estimator, and Recon v2.1 estimates of unobserved clonotypes. Generation probabilities for all TCRbeta clonotypes obtained by the gDNA method from several donors were computed using OLGA. Drawn from immuneACCESS, this table holds only the in-frame rearrangements with V and J called that TCRdb kept. Clones are partly lost; checked studies trace under half to an unresolved V gene and leave the rest unexplained. V, J and clone size derive from that table, while D and trimming were established from the DNA sequence. The sample table lists roughly 2.1 million clones, 90% to 95% of them with a count of one. The ten largest clones represent under 2% of the sample.

The clonotype was recovered from a man younger than 35 in good health. Some clones in this sample may be carry-over from other donors' samples. The sequencing sample was made of naive CD8+ T cells from PBMCs. Interpreted using the paper, the cell subset or site label stands for: CD45RA+CCR7+. The chain was built from TRBV5-1 and TRBJ2-7; 7 bases in the middle match TRBD1. The sequence in DNA is TGCGCCAGCAGCTCCTCGAGGACAGGATCCTACGAGCAGTACTTC. Its protein reads: CASSSSRTGSYEQYF. The CDR3, completed at both ends by the reference TRBV5-1 and TRBJ2-7 genes, gives the full variable domain KAGVTQTPRYLIKTRGQQVTLSCSPISGHRSVSWYQQTPGQGLQFLFEYFSETQRNKGNFPGRFSGRQFSNSRSEMNVSTLELGDSALYLCASSSSRTGSYEQYFGPGTRLTVT.